Listed below are T cell receptor beta chains from one sample, sequenced in a study of shared clonotypes between healthy human individuals. Repertoires were generated with immunoSEQ multiplex PCR, while TCRdb's copy carries only in-frame clones and drops some. The repertoire holds about 480,000 clones, with about 75% as singletons. What was sequenced was PBMCs. These receptors all come from a woman aged 40 to 55 in good health. Some clones in this sample may be carry-over from other donors' samples. Both conserved end residues are part of each CDR3. D genes are given only for firm matches. Part of the rows lack a size; the others show once, few, many or a class for expanded clones.

>.|TRBJ2-7|.|TRBV18
TGTGCCAGCTCACCACCGGACTTCTCCTACGAGCAGTACTTC
CASSPPDFSYEQYF
>.|TRBJ1-4|.|TRBV6-1
TGTGCCATCAGTGAATCCCCGACAGCCATTAATGAAAAACTGTTTTTT
CAISESPTAINEKLFF
>.|TRBJ2-1|.|TRBV28
TGTGCCAGCAGTACGACGCGGGACACCGTCTACAATGAGCAGTTCTTC
CASSTTRDTVYNEQFF
>TRBD2|TRBJ2-3|.|TRBV28
TGTGCCAGCAGTTTGTTGGGTAGCGGGAGGGGCACAGATACGCAGTATTTT
CASSLLGSGRGTDTQYF
>.|TRBJ1-3|.|TRBV7-9
TGTGCCAGCAGCCTAGAGACAGGCGCCTCTGGAAACACCATATATTTT
CASSLETGASGNTIYF
>.|TRBJ2-7|.|TRBV9
TGTGCCAGCAGCAAACAGGGCTTGGGGAACGAGCAGTACTTC
CASSKQGLGNEQYF
>TRBD1|TRBJ2-7|.|TRBV28
TGTGCCAGCAGTTCCAGACAGGGTCGTATAAACGAGCAGTACTTC
CASSSRQGRINEQYF
>.|TRBJ2-7|.|TRBV27
TGTGCCAGCAGTTTTTTGGTCAGGGGAATACTGAACGAGCAGTACTTC
CASSFLVRGILNEQYF
>TRBD1|TRBJ2-7|.|TRBV27
TGTGCCAGCAGTCCCAATCCGGGACAGGGGGCCCACGAGCAGTACTTC
CASSPNPGQGAHEQYF
>.|TRBJ1-1|few|TRBV6-5
TGTGCCAGCAGGGGGGGGAACACTGAAGCTTTCTTT
CASRGGNTEAFF
>.|TRBJ2-1|.|TRBV11-2
TGTGCCAGCACCAAGGACCCAAGCTCCTACAATGAGCAGTTCTTC
CASTKDPSSYNEQFF
>.|TRBJ1-1|.|TRBV27
TGTGCCAGCAGTCGACCGGGGGGCGCTGAAGCTTTCTTT
CASSRPGGAEAFF
>.|TRBJ1-4|.|TRBV2
TGTGCCAGCAGTGTAGGGGGAACTAATGAAAAACTGTTTTTT
CASSVGGTNEKLFF
>TRBD2|TRBJ2-1|once|TRBV19
TGTGCCAGTAGTATTCTTGGGACTAGCTCCAATGAGCAGTTCTTC
CASSILGTSSNEQFF
>.|TRBJ1-4|.|TRBV11-2
TGTGCCAGCAGCTTTACAGGGAGAGAAAAACTGTTTTTT
CASSFTGREKLFF
>.|TRBJ2-2|.|TRBV7-8
TGTGCCAGCAGCACTCACACCGGGGAGCTGTTTTTT
CASSTHTGELFF
>.|TRBJ2-5|.|TRBV5-4
TGTGCCAGCAGCTTGGCTGATACAACCCAGTACTTC
CASSLADTTQYF
>.|TRBJ2-3|.|TRBV5-1
TGCGCCAGCAGCTTGGGGACTTTCTATAGCACAGATACGCAGTATTTT
CASSLGTFYSTDTQYF
>TRBD2|TRBJ2-3|.|TRBV5-6
TGTGCCAGCAGCCCTGGGACTAGACAACAGTATACGCAGTATTTT
CASSPGTRQQYTQYF
>.|TRBJ2-7|.|TRBV5-4
TGTGCCAGCAGCGCTGGAAGGCGGGTGGGGGAGCAGTACTTC
CASSAGRRVGEQYF
>TRBD1|TRBJ2-5|.|TRBV11-2
TGTGCCAGCAGCTTTGCGGCAGGGGGCTACCAAGAGACCCAGTACTTC
CASSFAAGGYQETQYF
>.|TRBJ2-7|.|TRBV5-4
TGTGCCAGCAGCTCCGGGACTGGAACCTACGAGCAGTACTTC
CASSSGTGTYEQYF
>TRBD1|TRBJ1-4|once|TRBV5-1
TGCGCCAGCAGCTTAGGGACAGGGTTCGAAACTAATGAAAAACTGTTTTTT
CASSLGTGFETNEKLFF
>.|TRBJ2-3|.|TRBV9
TGTGCCAGCAGCGAGTGGGGCACAGATACGCAGTATTTT
CASSEWGTDTQYF
>TRBD1|TRBJ1-4|few|TRBV7-9
TGTGCCAGCAGCTTAGTTGGACAGGGGAATGAAAAACTGTTTTTT
CASSLVGQGNEKLFF
>TRBD1|TRBJ2-2|.|TRBV10-3
TGTGCCATCAGTGAGTCGTTAACAGGGGGCGCGAACACCGGGGAGCTGTTTTTT
CAISESLTGGANTGELFF
>TRBD2|TRBJ2-5|.|TRBV28
TGTGCCAGCAGTTTCTTCTGGACTAGGGGTTTAGAGACCCAGTACTTC
CASSFFWTRGLETQYF
>.|TRBJ2-7|.|TRBV18
TGTGCCAGCTCACCTAAGACTACGGGGGACGGCGAGCAGTACTTC
CASSPKTTGDGEQYF
>.|TRBJ2-5|.|TRBV28
TGTGCCAGCAGTTATTCAGCCGGAGAGCAGTACTTC
CASSYSAGEQYF
>TRBD2|TRBJ2-3|.|TRBV27
TGTGCCAGCAGTACCCCCGGGAGGGATCGCGGAGATACGCAGTATTTT
CASSTPGRDRGDTQYF
>TRBD2|TRBJ2-7|few|TRBV19
TGTGCCAGTAGTGCGCACGGACTAGCGGGAGGGAACTACGAGCAGTACTTC
CASSAHGLAGGNYEQYF